This T cell receptor beta chain originates from a study of T cell repertoires in cytomegalovirus infection. Using its own MiXCR run on the reads, TCRdb lists one record per CDR3 protein. The repertoire consists of around 320,000 distinct CDR3 sequences, with 9% to 9.5% occurring once and the leading ten covering 3.5% to 4.5%. Deletions cut 8 bases from V and 2 bases from J, with 31 bases between. The CDR3 totals 20 residues. Germline CDR1 is MNHEY and CDR2 is SVGEGT. The chain couples TRBV6-2 or TRBV6-3 to TRBJ1-5; D is possibly TRBD1 (5 bases). The sequence was obtained from a human donor in good health (CMV status not recorded). Some clones in this sample may be carry-over from other donors' samples. The sequencing sample was made of PBMCs. The chain's CDR3 is CASLPNIGRTIPGGNQPQHF. The CDR3 coding sequence is TGTGCCAGCCTCCCGAATATCGGCAGAACTATCCCGGGGGGCAATCAGCCCCAGCATTTT.